This is a list of T cell receptor beta chains from one sample in a study of CD8+ T cells in alopecia areata. TCRdb's table, derived via immunoSEQ multiplex PCR, lists solely in-frame clones and lacks some. The sample records 200,000 to 250,000 clones, around two fifths being singletons. Sequenced here: CD4+ T cells sorted from blood, sampled at approximately week 30, from a patient treated with tofacitinib. These receptors were taken from a human donor with alopecia areata. Each CDR3 is given with its conserved first and last residue. A D gene is named only where the DNA matches it firmly. Size values are once, few and many counts, or a class for expanded clones, and some rows have none.

j_call v_call clone_size d_call cdr3_aa cdr3_nt
TRBJ1-1 TRBV30 - - CAWSHHTEAFF TGTGCCTGGAGTCATCACACTGAAGCTTTCTTT
TRBJ2-7 TRBV30 - - CAWSSGGWSSEQYF TGTGCCTGGAGTAGCGGAGGGTGGAGTTCGGAGCAGTACTTC
TRBJ2-6 TRBV15 few - CARAQPGSGANVLTF TGTGCCAGGGCCCAACCAGGGTCTGGGGCCAACGTCCTGACTTTC
TRBJ2-3 TRBV10-1 - TRBD2 CASSDVREVVDTQYF TGCGCCAGCAGTGATGTGCGGGAGGTTGTGGATACGCAGTATTTT
TRBJ1-2 TRBV9 - - CASSVGAEVGYTF TGTGCCAGCAGCGTAGGGGCGGAGGTTGGCTACACCTTC
TRBJ2-7 TRBV30 - - CAWSVLWDRSYEQYF TGTGCCTGGAGTGTACTCTGGGACCGCTCCTACGAGCAGTACTTC
TRBJ1-1 TRBV5-6 - - CASSLVDRSREAFF TGTGCCAGCAGCTTGGTCGACAGGTCGCGTGAAGCTTTCTTT
TRBJ1-2 TRBV29-1 - TRBD1 CSVAAGGVYYGYTF TGCAGCGTTGCTGCAGGGGGCGTCTACTATGGCTACACCTTC
TRBJ1-6 TRBV5-4 few - CASSLGGTRGNSPLHF TGTGCCAGCAGCTTGGGCGGGACAAGGGGAAATTCACCCCTCCACTTT
TRBJ2-3 TRBV27 few - CASMREGGNTQYF TGTGCCAGCATGCGAGAGGGGGGGAATACGCAGTATTTT
TRBJ2-6 TRBV4-1 - - CASAQGRARGANVLTF TGCGCCAGCGCACAGGGTAGAGCGCGGGGGGCCAACGTCCTGACTTTC
TRBJ1-2 TRBV18 - - CASAYRENYGYTF TGTGCCAGCGCCTACCGGGAAAACTATGGCTACACCTTC
TRBJ1-1 TRBV4-1 - - CASSPGDGVVNTEAFF TGCGCCAGCAGCCCCGGAGACGGGGTGGTGAACACTGAAGCTTTCTTT
TRBJ2-5 TRBV11-2 many - CASSPHETQYF TGTGCCAGCAGCCCGCATGAGACCCAGTACTTC
TRBJ1-2 TRBV2 few - CASSGGRPWPHTF TGTGCCAGCAGTGGGGGGCGACCTTGGCCCCATACCTTC
TRBJ2-1 TRBV7-8 - - CASSPAGTREYNEQFF TGTGCCAGCAGCCCAGCCGGGACCCGGGAGTACAATGAGCAGTTCTTC
TRBJ1-2 TRBV6-5 - - CASGLEGNYGYTF TGTGCCAGTGGACTCGAGGGGAACTATGGCTACACCTTC
TRBJ2-7 TRBV30 - - CAWGRDATEQYF TGTGCCTGGGGCAGGGACGCCACCGAGCAGTACTTC
TRBJ1-1 TRBV5-1 few TRBD1 CASSLVVTGPNTEAFF TGCGCCAGCAGCTTGGTCGTGACAGGGCCGAACACTGAAGCTTTCTTT
TRBJ1-5 TRBV30 - - CAWDPGSNQPQHF TGTGCCTGGGACCCGGGAAGTAATCAGCCCCAGCATTTT
TRBJ1-6 TRBV5-1 few TRBD1 CASSLGQGNSPLHF TGCGCCAGCAGCTTGGGACAGGGAAACTCACCCCTCCACTTT
TRBJ1-2 TRBV19 few - CASSQPGRNYGYTF TGTGCCAGTAGCCAACCGGGGAGGAACTATGGCTACACCTTC
TRBJ2-1 TRBV19 few - CASSTDWNSYNEQFF TGTGCCAGTAGTACCGACTGGAACTCCTACAATGAGCAGTTCTTC
TRBJ2-1 TRBV30 - - CAWTAAYNEQFF TGTGCCTGGACCGCAGCCTACAATGAGCAGTTCTTC
TRBJ2-6 TRBV5-4 many - CASSTRFSGANVLTF TGTGCCAGCAGCACGCGATTCTCTGGGGCCAACGTCCTGACTTTC
TRBJ2-4 TRBV7-9 - - CASSLDRLFLAKNIQYF TGTGCCAGCAGCTTAGATCGGCTCTTCCTAGCCAAAAACATTCAGTACTTC
TRBJ1-1 TRBV11-2 few - CASSLGQTVSNTEAFF TGTGCCAGCAGCTTAGGGCAGACAGTTTCGAACACTGAAGCTTTCTTT
TRBJ2-3 TRBV5-1 - TRBD2 CASSSSGLAGSSGPDTQYF TGCGCCAGCAGCTCATCGGGACTAGCGGGAAGTTCAGGTCCAGATACGCAGTATTTT
TRBJ2-2 TRBV6-5 few - CASSYSTGRRELFF TGTGCCAGCAGTTACTCGACAGGGAGGAGGGAGCTGTTTTTT
TRBJ2-7 TRBV27 - TRBD1 CASRPGTGGHEQYF TGTGCCAGCAGGCCCGGGACAGGGGGCCACGAGCAGTACTTC
TRBJ2-7 TRBV23-1 few - CASSQSSPSVKDGSYEQYF TGCGCCAGCAGTCAATCATCCCCATCTGTGAAGGACGGCTCCTACGAGCAGTACTTC
TRBJ2-3 TRBV5-1 - - CASSVGHSTDTQYF TGCGCCAGCTCGGTCGGGCACAGCACAGATACGCAGTATTTT
TRBJ2-1 TRBV4-1 few - CASSQVDRSYNEQFF TGCGCCAGCAGCCAAGTAGACAGGAGCTACAATGAGCAGTTCTTC
TRBJ2-3 TRBV12-5 few TRBD2 CASGSVIAGGPDTQYF TGTGCTAGTGGCTCCGTAATAGCGGGGGGGCCAGATACGCAGTATTTT
TRBJ1-4 TRBV18 few - CASSPRMAATNEKLFF TGTGCCAGCTCACCACGGATGGCAGCAACTAATGAAAAACTGTTTTTT
TRBJ1-2 TRBV30 - - CAWSVRRANYGYTF TGTGCCTGGAGTGTACGCAGGGCTAACTATGGCTACACCTTC
TRBJ1-2 TRBV30 - - CAWTPQGPTNYGYTF TGTGCCTGGACCCCCCAAGGGCCCACTAACTATGGCTACACCTTC
TRBJ2-7 TRBV5-1 few - CASSSWGEEQYF TGCGCCAGCAGCTCTTGGGGAGAGGAGCAGTACTTC
TRBJ2-2 TRBV6-6 few TRBD2 CASSTGTSANTGELFF TGTGCCAGCAGTACCGGGACTAGCGCGAACACCGGGGAGCTGTTTTTT
TRBJ1-4 TRBV6-5 few - CASSYSFNRGEKLFF TGTGCCAGCAGTTACTCCTTTAACCGGGGTGAAAAACTGTTTTTT
TRBJ2-7 TRBV6-1 few - CAHSFGTSYEQYF TGTGCCCATTCTTTCGGGACATCTTACGAGCAGTACTTC
TRBJ2-5 TRBV4-2 few - CASSPRGGLEGRETQYF TGTGCCAGCAGCCCTCGAGGGGGTTTGGAGGGCCGGGAGACCCAGTACTTC
TRBJ1-1 TRBV7-9 - - CASSIDSTEAFF TGTGCCAGCAGCATAGACAGCACTGAAGCTTTCTTT
TRBJ1-5 TRBV15 - - CATSRDLVFNQPQHF TGTGCCACCAGCAGAGATCTGGTATTCAATCAGCCCCAGCATTTT
TRBJ2-1 TRBV5-1 - - CASSLDALGGNEQFF TGCGCCAGCAGCTTGGATGCCCTGGGGGGCAATGAGCAGTTCTTC
TRBJ1-1 TRBV27 few - CASSPLRNTEAFF TGTGCCAGCAGTCCCCTCAGGAACACTGAAGCTTTCTTT
TRBJ2-6 TRBV7-9 - - CASKGPALSGANVLTF TGTGCCAGCAAAGGACCCGCCCTCTCTGGGGCCAACGTCCTGACTTTC
TRBJ2-1 TRBV30 - TRBD2 CAWRNPGGGQFF TGTGCCTGGAGAAATCCGGGCGGGGGGCAGTTCTTC
TRBJ2-5 TRBV7-2 - TRBD2 CASSLTSGGLETQYF TGTGCCAGCAGCTTAACTAGCGGGGGATTGGAGACCCAGTACTTC
TRBJ2-3 TRBV7-9 - TRBD2 CASSTSGSVDTQYF TGTGCCAGCAGTACTAGCGGGAGCGTAGATACGCAGTATTTT
TRBJ2-3 TRBV25-1 - - CASSEWASYTDTQYF TGTGCCAGCAGTGAATGGGCCTCTTATACAGATACGCAGTATTTT
TRBJ2-2 TRBV5-1 few TRBD2 CASSRNSGPNTGELFF TGCGCCAGCAGCCGTAATAGCGGGCCCAACACCGGGGAGCTGTTTTTT
TRBJ1-6 TRBV7-3 few TRBD1 CASSTRQGGNSPLHF TGTGCCAGCAGCACCAGACAGGGCGGGAATTCACCCCTCCACTTT
TRBJ2-1 TRBV19 few - CASSTGDKGNEQFF TGTGCCAGTAGTACGGGTGATAAGGGGAATGAGCAGTTCTTC
TRBJ2-3 TRBV7-9 - TRBD2 CASSSLLGGGDTQYF TGTGCCAGCAGCTCTCTTTTGGGCGGGGGAGATACGCAGTATTTT
TRBJ2-7 TRBV23-1 few - CASSRYLTLRRAYEQYF TGCGCCAGCAGTCGATATTTGACCCTGCGGCGGGCCTACGAGCAGTACTTC
TRBJ1-4 TRBV30 - - CAWSVQRDDEKLFF TGTGCCTGGAGTGTACAGCGGGATGACGAAAAACTGTTTTTT
TRBJ2-7 TRBV5-1 few TRBD2 CASSLKSLAGGLYEQYF TGCGCCAGCAGCTTGAAGTCACTAGCGGGAGGGCTCTACGAGCAGTACTTC
TRBJ2-1 TRBV7-9 - - CASSLKGGNEQFF TGTGCCAGCAGCCTAAAAGGGGGGAATGAGCAGTTCTTC
TRBJ2-1 TRBV28 - - CASGFEQFF TGTGCCAGCGGGTTTGAGCAGTTCTTC